A single sample gave rise to the 16 T cell receptor beta chains below, sequenced in a study of T cells expressing NK-cell markers. From the 5' RACE reads, TCRdb lists one entry per CDR3 protein and no DNA. Its table lists 150,000 or so distinct CDR3 sequences. The sample was blood T cells: a sorted CD56 or NKG2C T cell subset, CD4+ or CD8+ T cells, or bulk PBMC T cells (not recorded which). These receptors originate from a woman aged 45-65 years in good health.

CDR3 loop: CASSNRGDHGELFF. This chain joins TRBV6-4 and TRBJ2-2; TCRdb selects TRBD1, and the lack of DNA leaves this call unchecked. Germline V gene lookup returns CDR1 MRHNA and CDR2 SNTAGT. This CDR3 comprises 14 residues.

This chain uses TRBV20-1 with TRBJ2-5; TCRdb proposes TRBD1, but this gene call is untestable without DNA. This CDR3 region has 14 residues. The germline gives CDR1 DFQATT, CDR2 SNEGSKA (reference sequence). CDR3 sequence: CSAIGPGEWETQYF.

V usage is TRBV25-1 and J usage is TRBJ2-1; TCRdb gives TRBD2 as the D gene, but with no DNA this cannot be confirmed. The CDR3 spans 16 residues. CDR1 and CDR2 (germline): MGHDK, SYGVNS. CDR3 sequence: CASSEYGTTSYNEQFF.

The chain joins TRBV4-1 to TRBJ1-1. Germline loops: CDR1 MGHRA, CDR2 YSYEKL. The CDR3 loop spans 16 amino acids. CDR3 amino acids: CASSPVGGGVGAEAFF.

J is TRBJ2-3 and V is TRBV6-5; TCRdb returns TRBD1, unconfirmable since there is no DNA. The CDR3 loop spans 15 amino acids. The germline gives CDR1 MNHEY, CDR2 SVGAGI. The chain's CDR3 is CASSYRPSGADTQYF.

The rearrangement joins TRBV11-2 to TRBJ1-1. Germline V lookup: CDR1 SGHAT, CDR2 FQNNGV. The CDR3 has 13 amino acids. The CDR3 here is CASTKPSNTEAFF. Looking up the rest from reference TRBV11-2 and TRBJ1-1 gives the full variable domain: EAGVAQSPRYKIIEKRQSVAFWCNPISGHATLYWYQQILGQGPKLLIQFQNNGVVDDSQLPKDRFSAERLKGVDSTLKIQPAKLEDSAVYLCASTKPSNTEAFFGQGTRLTVV.

Judged by frequency, this clonotype is medium-sized. This rearrangement joins TRBV12-3 or TRBV12-4 to TRBJ1-5. There are 14 residues in the CDR3. The CDR3 loop is CASSFHPSNQPQHF.

The gene calls are TRBV4-1 and TRBJ1-1; TCRdb picks TRBD1, but there is no DNA to check that call. Germline-derived CDR1 and CDR2 are MGHRA and YSYEKL. This CDR3 is 15 amino acids long. The CDR3 spells CASSQGDRNKVEAFF.

J is TRBJ1-1 and V is TRBV9; the D call from TCRdb, TRBD1, cannot be confirmed without DNA. Germline CDR1 and CDR2: SGDLS and YYNGEE. The CDR3 loop spans 14 amino acids. CDR3 in amino acids: CASSVLTGNTEAFF.

This chain uses TRBV24-1 with TRBJ2-2; without DNA, the TCRdb call of TRBD2 cannot be checked. The length of the CDR3 is 12 residues. CDR1 is KGHDR, CDR2 SFDVKD, per germline. This chain's CDR3 is CATGSPAGELFF.

J is TRBJ1-5 and V is TRBV15; absent DNA, TCRdb's TRBD1 call cannot be checked. This CDR3 has 18 amino acids. Germline V gives CDR1 LNHNV, CDR2 YYDKDF (reference sequence). This chain's CDR3 is CATSSGWGAYQGDQPQHF.

The gene calls are TRBV7-9 and TRBJ1-5. CDR3 length equals 15 residues. Germline CDR1 reads SEHNR; CDR2 reads FQNEAQ (reference sequence). This chain's CDR3 is CASSLAMDSNQPQHF. Complete variable domain (other parts from reference TRBV7-9 and TRBJ1-5): DTGVSQNPRHKITKRGQNVTFRCDPISEHNRLYWYRQTLGQGPEFLTYFQNEAQLEKSRLLSDRFSAERPKGSFSTLEIQRTEQGDSAMYLCASSLAMDSNQPQHFGDGTRLSIL.

This chain links TRBV2 with TRBJ2-1; lacking DNA, the TRBD2 call made by TCRdb goes unchecked. The CDR3 runs to 13 residues. Germline CDR1 is SNHLY and CDR2 is FYNNEI. This chain's CDR3 is CASARSSVNEQFF. The full variable domain, in which reference TRBV2 and TRBJ2-1 provide the parts outside the CDR3, is EPEVTQTPSHQVTQMGQEVILRCVPISNHLYFYWYRQILGQKVEFLVSFYNNEISEKSEIFDDQFSVERPDGSNFTLKIRSTKLEDSAMYFCASARSSVNEQFFGPGTRLTVL.

The rearrangement uses TRBV2 and TRBJ2-2; the TRBD1 assignment by TCRdb is unverifiable without DNA. This CDR3 region has 14 residues. The germline gives CDR1 SNHLY, CDR2 FYNNEI. CDR3 region: CASRTGGYGRELFF.

This clonotype shows up as medium-sized by frequency. The chain joins TRBV12-3 or TRBV12-4 to TRBJ2-4. The CDR3 sequence is 12 residues long. The CDR3 reads CASKSPDSIQYF.

The chain is built from TRBV4-1 and TRBJ2-1; TCRdb indicates TRBD1, and absent DNA this call remains unverified. The CDR3 loop spans 15 amino acids. Germline V gene data show CDR1 as MGHRA and CDR2 as YSYEKL. This CDR3 reads CASSQDRGPGNEQFF.